Listed below are T cell receptor beta chains from one sample, sequenced in a study of T cells in Graves' hyperthyroidism and ophthalmopathy. From the multiplex PCR reads, TCRdb called clonotypes with MiXCR, one entry per CDR3 protein. The table has a few hundred thousand distinct CDR3 sequences, 19% seen once; the top ten hold around 3.4%. Sequenced input: blood. The receptors were sampled from a woman between 18 and 30 years old with Graves' hyperthyroidism. The CDR3 runs from the conserved cysteine through the conserved F or W. D genes are given only for firm matches. Size is omitted from some rows. Given values are once, few, many or a class for expanded clones.

D gene	J gene	clone size	CDR3 length	V gene	CDR3 protein	CDR3 DNA
TRBD1	TRBJ2-7	NA	14	TRBV10-1	CASSTGVRPYEQYF	TGCGCCAGTTCAACAGGGGTGAGACCCTACGAGCAGTACTTC
NA	TRBJ2-7	NA	14	TRBV18	CASSPGAASYEQYF	TGTGCCAGCTCACCCGGGGCGGCTTCCTACGAGCAGTACTTC
NA	TRBJ1-3	NA	15	TRBV18	CASSPGPSSGNTIYF	TGTGCCAGCTCACCGGGACCGAGCTCTGGAAACACCATATATTTT
NA	TRBJ2-7	NA	13	TRBV12-3/TRBV12-4	CASSQRGGDEQYF	TGTGCCAGCAGCCAAAGGGGGGGCGACGAGCAGTACTTC
NA	TRBJ2-7	NA	14	TRBV6-2/TRBV6-3	CASSYSRLVGEQYF	TGTGCCAGCAGTTACTCCAGACTAGTAGGCGAGCAGTACTTC
NA	TRBJ1-1	NA	12	TRBV6-2/TRBV6-3	CASRGGRGEAFF	TGTGCCAGCAGGGGAGGACGTGGTGAAGCTTTCTTT
NA	TRBJ1-1	NA	15	TRBV2	CASSEAQGVGTEAFF	TGTGCCAGCAGTGAAGCGCAGGGTGTAGGGACTGAAGCTTTCTTT
TRBD1	TRBJ1-1	NA	16	TRBV19	CASSALGTAMNTEAFF	TGTGCCAGTAGTGCCCTCGGGACAGCCATGAACACTGAAGCTTTCTTT
NA	TRBJ2-7	many	11	TRBV20-1	CSARDPGEQYF	TGCAGTGCTAGAGATCCCGGCGAGCAGTACTTC
TRBD1	TRBJ1-1	many	14	TRBV29-1	CSVDRGGDGTEAFF	TGCAGCGTTGACAGGGGGGGAGATGGGACTGAAGCTTTCTTT
NA	TRBJ2-5	many	12	TRBV3-1	CASSPDSWSQYF	TGTGCCAGCAGCCCCGACTCCTGGTCCCAGTACTTC
NA	TRBJ2-5	many	14	TRBV12-3/TRBV12-4	CASSSLPGRETQYF	TGTGCCAGCAGCTCCCTCCCGGGTCGGGAGACCCAGTACTTC
NA	TRBJ1-1	many	13	TRBV6-1	CASSEFGNTEAFF	TGTGCCAGCAGTGAATTCGGGAACACTGAAGCTTTCTTT
NA	TRBJ1-1	many	16	TRBV6-5	CASSYSRTGRNTEAFF	TGTGCCAGCAGTTACTCGAGGACGGGGAGGAACACTGAAGCTTTCTTT
NA	TRBJ1-5	few	14	TRBV30	CAWATGPSGGPQHF	TGTGCCTGGGCAACCGGGCCCTCGGGGGGGCCCCAGCATTTT
TRBD1	TRBJ1-2	many	14	TRBV4-1	CASSRTGANYGYTF	TGCGCCAGCAGCCGGACAGGGGCTAACTATGGCTACACCTTC
NA	TRBJ2-2	many	14	TRBV10-1	CASSEDGANGELFF	TGCGCCAGCAGTGAAGATGGGGCGAACGGGGAGCTGTTTTTT
NA	TRBJ1-5	many	16	TRBV12-3/TRBV12-4	CASNTTTGTDVSWEHF	TGTGCCAGCAACACCACTACCGGGACGGACGTTTCATGGGAGCATTTT
TRBD1	TRBJ2-7	many	15	TRBV7-9	CASSNAGTGYHEQYF	TGTGCCAGCAGCAACGCCGGGACAGGGTACCACGAGCAGTACTTC
NA	TRBJ1-5	many	17	TRBV2	CASRKRGGLESNQPQHF	TGTGCCAGCAGGAAAAGGGGCGGTCTCGAGAGCAATCAGCCCCAGCATTTT
NA	TRBJ2-5	NA	12	TRBV27	CASRRAGETQYF	TGTGCCAGCAGAAGGGCGGGAGAGACCCAGTACTTC
NA	TRBJ1-2	many	12	TRBV6-5	CASSSDGYGYTF	TGTGCCAGCAGTTCGGACGGCTATGGCTACACCTTC
TRBD1	TRBJ1-6	few	13	TRBV6-1	CASSPGQGWPLHF	TGTGCCAGCAGTCCTGGACAGGGATGGCCCCTCCACTTT
TRBD1	TRBJ1-5	many	16	TRBV6-1	CASRPGQGYSNQPQHF	TGTGCCAGCAGACCGGGACAGGGTTATAGCAATCAGCCCCAGCATTTT
NA	TRBJ1-5	many	14	TRBV7-8	CASSFQGLGEPQHF	TGTGCCAGCAGCTTTCAGGGGCTCGGGGAGCCCCAGCATTTT
NA	TRBJ2-7	many	13	TRBV20-1	CSASRQGTYEQYF	TGCAGTGCTAGCCGGCAGGGGACCTACGAGCAGTACTTC
NA	TRBJ1-1	NA	15	TRBV28	CASSLGRGSMTEAFF	TGTGCCAGCAGTTTAGGGCGGGGGTCGATGACTGAAGCTTTCTTT
NA	TRBJ1-2	many	15	TRBV18	CASSPFLGALDGYTF	TGTGCCAGCTCACCATTCTTGGGAGCCCTCGATGGCTACACCTTC
NA	TRBJ2-6	many	15	TRBV12-3/TRBV12-4	CASRAQGSGANVLTF	TGTGCCAGCAGGGCCCAAGGCTCTGGGGCCAACGTCCTGACTTTC
NA	TRBJ1-5	NA	15	TRBV7-9	CASSLGMDRNQPQHF	TGTGCCAGCAGCTTAGGTATGGACAGAAATCAGCCCCAGCATTTT
NA	TRBJ2-3	NA	16	TRBV5-4	CASSYKVSGSTDTQYF	TGTGCCAGCAGCTATAAGGTATCCGGGAGCACAGATACGCAGTATTTT
TRBD1	TRBJ1-6	many	15	TRBV27	CASKLLGQYNSPLHF	TGTGCCAGCAAACTACTGGGACAGTATAATTCACCCCTCCACTTT
NA	TRBJ2-7	NA	12	TRBV5-1	CASSLDTGLRYF	TGCGCCAGCAGCTTGGATACGGGGTTGCGGTACTTC
NA	TRBJ1-2	many	16	TRBV3-1	CASSQGWAGEMNGYTF	TGTGCCAGCAGCCAAGGGTGGGCAGGGGAGATGAATGGCTACACCTTC
NA	TRBJ1-5	many	16	TRBV6-1	CASSEVEGGGNQPQHF	TGTGCCAGCAGTGAAGTAGAGGGAGGTGGCAATCAGCCCCAGCATTTT